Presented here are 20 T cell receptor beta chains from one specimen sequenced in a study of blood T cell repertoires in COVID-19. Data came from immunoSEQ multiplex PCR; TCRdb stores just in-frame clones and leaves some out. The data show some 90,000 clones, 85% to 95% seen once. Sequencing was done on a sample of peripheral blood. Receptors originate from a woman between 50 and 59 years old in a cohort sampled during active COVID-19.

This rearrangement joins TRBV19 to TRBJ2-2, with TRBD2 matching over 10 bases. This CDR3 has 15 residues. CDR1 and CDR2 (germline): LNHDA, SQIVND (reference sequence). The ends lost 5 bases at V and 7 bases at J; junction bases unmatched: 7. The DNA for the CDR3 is TGTGCCAGTAGTTCCCTAGCGGGAGCGGACGGGGAGCTGTTTTTT. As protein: CASSSLAGADGELFF.

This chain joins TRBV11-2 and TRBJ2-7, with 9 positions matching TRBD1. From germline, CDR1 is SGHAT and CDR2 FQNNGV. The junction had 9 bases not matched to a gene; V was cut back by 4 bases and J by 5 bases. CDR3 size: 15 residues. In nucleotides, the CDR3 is TGTGCCAGCAGCTCACCTGACAGGGGGACCAACGAGCAGTACTTC. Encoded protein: CASSSPDRGTNEQYF.

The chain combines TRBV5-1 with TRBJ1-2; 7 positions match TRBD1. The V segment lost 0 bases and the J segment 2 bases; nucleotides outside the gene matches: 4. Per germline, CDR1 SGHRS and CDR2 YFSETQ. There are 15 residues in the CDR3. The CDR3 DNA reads TGCGCCAGCAGCTTGGAGGGGGACAGCAACTATGGCTACACCTTC. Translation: CASSLEGDSNYGYTF.

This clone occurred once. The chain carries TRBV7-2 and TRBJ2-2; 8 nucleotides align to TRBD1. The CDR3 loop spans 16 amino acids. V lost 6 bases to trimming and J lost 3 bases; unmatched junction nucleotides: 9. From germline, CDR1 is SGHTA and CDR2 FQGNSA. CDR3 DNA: TGTGCCAGCAGACTGGGCCAGGGGGCATACACCGGGGAGCTGTTTTTT. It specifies CASRLGQGAYTGELFF.

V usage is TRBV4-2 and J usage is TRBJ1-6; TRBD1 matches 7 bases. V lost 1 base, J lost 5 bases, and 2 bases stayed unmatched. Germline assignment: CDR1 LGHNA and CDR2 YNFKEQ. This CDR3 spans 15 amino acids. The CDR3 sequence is CASSQGGTDNSPLHF. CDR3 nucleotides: TGTGCCAGCAGCCAAGGGGGGACAGATAATTCACCCCTCCACTTT.

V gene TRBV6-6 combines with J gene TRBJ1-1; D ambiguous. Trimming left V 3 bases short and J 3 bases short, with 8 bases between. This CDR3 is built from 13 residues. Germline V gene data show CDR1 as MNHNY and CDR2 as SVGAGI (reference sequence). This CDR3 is CASSYDPDTEAFF. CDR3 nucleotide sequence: TGTGCCAGCAGTTATGATCCGGACACTGAAGCTTTCTTT.

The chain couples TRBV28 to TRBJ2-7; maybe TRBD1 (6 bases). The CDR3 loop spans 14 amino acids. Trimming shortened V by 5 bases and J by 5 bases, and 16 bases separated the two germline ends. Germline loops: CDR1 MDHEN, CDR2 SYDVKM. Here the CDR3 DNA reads TGTGCCAGCAGTCTAACAGGGCTAGTTGACGAGCAGTACTTC. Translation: CASSLTGLVDEQYF.

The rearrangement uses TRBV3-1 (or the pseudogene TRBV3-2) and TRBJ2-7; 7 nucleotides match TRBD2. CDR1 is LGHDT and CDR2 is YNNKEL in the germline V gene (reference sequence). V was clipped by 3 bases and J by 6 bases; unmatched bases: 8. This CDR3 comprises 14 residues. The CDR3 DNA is TGTGCCAGCAGCCATGCATTGACTAGCATCGAGCAGTACTTC. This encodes CASSHALTSIEQYF.

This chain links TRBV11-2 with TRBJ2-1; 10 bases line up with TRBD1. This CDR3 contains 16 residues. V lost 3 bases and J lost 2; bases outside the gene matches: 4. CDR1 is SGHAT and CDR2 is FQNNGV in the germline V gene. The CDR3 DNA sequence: TGTGCCAGCAGCTTTTGGGGACAGGGGACCTACAATGAGCAGTTCTTC. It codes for CASSFWGQGTYNEQFF.

The CDR3: CASSGSNSGSYNEQFF. The CDR3 coding sequence is TGTGCCAGCAGTGGATCAAATAGCGGGTCCTACAATGAGCAGTTCTTC. The V gene is TRBV6-1, the J gene TRBJ2-1; 7 nucleotides match TRBD2. The CDR3 length is 16 residues. The V and J ends lost 4 bases and 1 base, in that order; junction bases with no gene match: 7. In germline, CDR1 is MNHNS, CDR2 SASEGT.

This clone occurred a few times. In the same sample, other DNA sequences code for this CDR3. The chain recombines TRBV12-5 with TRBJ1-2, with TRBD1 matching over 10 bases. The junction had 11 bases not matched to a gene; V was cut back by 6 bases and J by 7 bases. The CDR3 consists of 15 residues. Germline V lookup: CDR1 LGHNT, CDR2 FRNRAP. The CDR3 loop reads CASGLPTGGGFGYTF. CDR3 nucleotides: TGTGCTAGTGGCCTACCGACAGGGGGCGGTTTTGGCTACACCTTC.

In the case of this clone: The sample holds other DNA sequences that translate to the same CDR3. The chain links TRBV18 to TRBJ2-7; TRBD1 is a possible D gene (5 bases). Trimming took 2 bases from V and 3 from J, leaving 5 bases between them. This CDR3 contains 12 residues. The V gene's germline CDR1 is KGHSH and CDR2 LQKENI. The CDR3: CASSPDSYEQYF. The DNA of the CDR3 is TGTGCCAGCTCACCAGACAGCTACGAGCAGTACTTC.

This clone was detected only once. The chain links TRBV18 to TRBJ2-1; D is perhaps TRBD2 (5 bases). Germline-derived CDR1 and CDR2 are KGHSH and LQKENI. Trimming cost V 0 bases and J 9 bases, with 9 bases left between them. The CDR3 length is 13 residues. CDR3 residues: CASSPPGSIEQFF. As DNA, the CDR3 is TGTGCCAGCTCACCACCAGGGAGTATTGAGCAGTTCTTC. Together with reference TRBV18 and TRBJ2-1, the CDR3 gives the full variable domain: NAGVMQNPRHLVRRRGQEARLRCSPMKGHSHVYWYRQLPEEGLKFMVYLQKENIIDESGMPKERFSAEFPKEGPSILRIQQVVRGDSAAYFCASSPPGSIEQFFGPGTRLTVL.

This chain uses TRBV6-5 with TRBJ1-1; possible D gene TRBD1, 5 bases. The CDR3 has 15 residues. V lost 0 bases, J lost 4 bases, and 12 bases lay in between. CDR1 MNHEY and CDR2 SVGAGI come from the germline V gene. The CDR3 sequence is CASSYSKGRGTEAFF. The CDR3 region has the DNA TGTGCCAGCAGTTACTCAAAGGGGCGCGGCACTGAAGCTTTCTTT.

The chain's CDR3 is CASSLAGTGGEQYF. The CDR3 nucleotides read TGCGCCAGCAGCTTGGCCGGGACAGGGGGCGAGCAGTACTTC. This rearrangement joins TRBV5-1 to TRBJ2-7, with 11 bases matching TRBD1. Losses at the gene ends were 0 bases for V and 6 bases for J; bases not matched to a gene: 2. Germline CDR1 SGHRS, CDR2 YFSETQ. The CDR3 covers 14 residues. The entire variable domain, with the rest obtained from reference TRBV5-1 and TRBJ2-7, is as follows: KAGVTQTPRYLIKTRGQQVTLSCSPISGHRSVSWYQQTPGQGLQFLFEYFSETQRNKGNFPGRFSGRQFSNSRSEMNVSTLELGDSALYLCASSLAGTGGEQYFGPGTRLTVT.

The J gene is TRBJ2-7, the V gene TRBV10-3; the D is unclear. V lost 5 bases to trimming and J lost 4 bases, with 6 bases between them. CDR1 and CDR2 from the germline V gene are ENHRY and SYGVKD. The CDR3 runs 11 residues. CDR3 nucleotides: TGTGCCATCAGTTCGGGTTACGAGCAGTACTTC. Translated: CAISSGYEQYF.

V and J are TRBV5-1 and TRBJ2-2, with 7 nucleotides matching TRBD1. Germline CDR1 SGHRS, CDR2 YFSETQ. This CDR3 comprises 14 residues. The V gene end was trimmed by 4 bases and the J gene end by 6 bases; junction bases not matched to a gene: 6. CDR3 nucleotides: TGCGCCAGCAGCCAAGGACAGGCGGCCGGGGAGCTGTTTTTT. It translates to CASSQGQAAGELFF.

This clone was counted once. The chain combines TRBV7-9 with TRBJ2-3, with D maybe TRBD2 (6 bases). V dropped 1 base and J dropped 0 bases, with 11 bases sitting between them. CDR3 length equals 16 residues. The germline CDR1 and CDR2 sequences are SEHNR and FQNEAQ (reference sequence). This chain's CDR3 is CASSLVGSGSTDTQYF. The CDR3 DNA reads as TGTGCCAGCAGCTTAGTCGGAAGCGGGAGCACAGATACGCAGTATTTT.

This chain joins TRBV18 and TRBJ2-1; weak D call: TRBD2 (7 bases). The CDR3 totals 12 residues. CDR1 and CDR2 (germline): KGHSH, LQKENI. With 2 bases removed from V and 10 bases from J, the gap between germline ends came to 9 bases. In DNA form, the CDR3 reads TGTGCCAGCTCACCAGGCGGGGGCGAGCAGTTCTTC. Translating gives CASSPGGGEQFF.

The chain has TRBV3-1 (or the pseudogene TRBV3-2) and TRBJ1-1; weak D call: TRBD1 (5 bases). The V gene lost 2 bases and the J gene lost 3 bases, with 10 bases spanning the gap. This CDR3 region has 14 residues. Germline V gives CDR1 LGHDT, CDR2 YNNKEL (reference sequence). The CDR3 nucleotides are TGTGCCAGCAGCCAACCCGCGGGGGACACTGAAGCTTTCTTT. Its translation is CASSQPAGDTEAFF.